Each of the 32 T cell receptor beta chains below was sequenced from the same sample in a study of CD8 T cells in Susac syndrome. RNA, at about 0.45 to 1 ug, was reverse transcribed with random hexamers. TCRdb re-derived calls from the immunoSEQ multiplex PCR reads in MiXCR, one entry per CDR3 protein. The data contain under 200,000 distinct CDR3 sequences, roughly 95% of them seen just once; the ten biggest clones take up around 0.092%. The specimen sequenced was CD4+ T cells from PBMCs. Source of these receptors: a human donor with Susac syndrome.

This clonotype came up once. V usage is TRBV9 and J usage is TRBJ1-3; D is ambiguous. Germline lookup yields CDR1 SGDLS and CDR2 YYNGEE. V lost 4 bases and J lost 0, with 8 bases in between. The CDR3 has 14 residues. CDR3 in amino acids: CASSIQSSGNTIYF. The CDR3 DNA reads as TGTGCCAGCAGCATACAGTCCTCTGGAAACACCATATATTTT.

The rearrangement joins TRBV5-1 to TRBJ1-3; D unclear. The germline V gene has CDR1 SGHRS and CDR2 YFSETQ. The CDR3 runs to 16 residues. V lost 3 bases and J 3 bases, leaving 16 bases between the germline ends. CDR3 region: CASSWGFEGGGNTIYF. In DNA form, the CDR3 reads TGCGCCAGCAGCTGGGGATTCGAGGGCGGTGGAAACACCATATATTTT.

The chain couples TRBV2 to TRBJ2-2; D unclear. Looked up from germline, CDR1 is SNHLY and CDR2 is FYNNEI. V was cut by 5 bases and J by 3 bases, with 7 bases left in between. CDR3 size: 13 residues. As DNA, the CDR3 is TGTGCCAGCAGTAATACAGACACCGGGGAGCTGTTTTTT. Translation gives CASSNTDTGELFF.

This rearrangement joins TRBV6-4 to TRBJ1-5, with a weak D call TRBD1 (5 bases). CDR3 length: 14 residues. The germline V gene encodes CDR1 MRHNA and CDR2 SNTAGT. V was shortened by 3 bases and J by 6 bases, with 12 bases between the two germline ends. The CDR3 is CASSELLGGQPQHF. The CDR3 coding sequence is TGTGCCAGCAGTGAATTACTGGGGGGTCAGCCCCAGCATTTT.

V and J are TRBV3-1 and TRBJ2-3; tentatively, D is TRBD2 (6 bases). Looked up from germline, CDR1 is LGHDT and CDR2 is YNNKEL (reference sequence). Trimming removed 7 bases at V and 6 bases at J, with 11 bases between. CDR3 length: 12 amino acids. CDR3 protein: CASNLRGDTQYF. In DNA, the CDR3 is TGTGCCAGCAACCTCCGGGGGGATACGCAGTATTTT.

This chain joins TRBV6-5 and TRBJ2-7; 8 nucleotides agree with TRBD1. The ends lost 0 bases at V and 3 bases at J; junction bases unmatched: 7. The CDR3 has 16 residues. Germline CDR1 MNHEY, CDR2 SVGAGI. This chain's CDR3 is CASSYSGRGPFYEQYF. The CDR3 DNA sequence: TGTGCCAGCAGTTACTCGGGCAGGGGGCCATTCTACGAGCAGTACTTC.

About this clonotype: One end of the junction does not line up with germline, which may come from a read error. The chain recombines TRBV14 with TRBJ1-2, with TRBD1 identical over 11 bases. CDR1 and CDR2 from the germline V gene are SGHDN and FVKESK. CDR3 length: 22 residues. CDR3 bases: TGTTCCAGCAGCGAAGAGTCCGGGGACAGGGGGTTTTTTGTAAATCCTAACTATGGCTACACCTTC. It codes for CSSSEESGDRGFFVNPNYGYTF.

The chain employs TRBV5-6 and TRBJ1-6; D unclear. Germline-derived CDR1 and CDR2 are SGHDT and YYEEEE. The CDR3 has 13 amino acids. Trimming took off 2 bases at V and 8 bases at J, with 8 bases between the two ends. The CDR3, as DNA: TGTGCCAGCAGCTTTGGTAGATATTCACCCCTCCACTTT. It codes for CASSFGRYSPLHF.

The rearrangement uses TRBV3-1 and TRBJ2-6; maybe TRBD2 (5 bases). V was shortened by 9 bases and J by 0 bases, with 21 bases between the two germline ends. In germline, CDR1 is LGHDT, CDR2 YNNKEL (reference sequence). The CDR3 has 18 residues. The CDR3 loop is CASKGGGPWGSGANVLTF. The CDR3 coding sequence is TGTGCCAGTAAGGGTGGCGGGCCCTGGGGCTCTGGGGCCAACGTCCTGACTTTC.

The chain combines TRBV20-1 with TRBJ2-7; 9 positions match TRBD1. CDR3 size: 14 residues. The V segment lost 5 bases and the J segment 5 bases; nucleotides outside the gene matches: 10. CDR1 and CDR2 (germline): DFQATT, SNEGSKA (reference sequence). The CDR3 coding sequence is TGCAGTGCTCAACCGGGACAGGGTAGACACGAGCAGTACTTC. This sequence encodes CSAQPGQGRHEQYF.

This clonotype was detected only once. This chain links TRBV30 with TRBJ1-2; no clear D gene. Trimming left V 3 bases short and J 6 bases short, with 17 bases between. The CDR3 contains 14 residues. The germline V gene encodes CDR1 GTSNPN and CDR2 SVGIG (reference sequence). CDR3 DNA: TGTGCCTGGAGCGCCATGGTTACGGTGAATGGCTACACCTTC. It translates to CAWSAMVTVNGYTF.

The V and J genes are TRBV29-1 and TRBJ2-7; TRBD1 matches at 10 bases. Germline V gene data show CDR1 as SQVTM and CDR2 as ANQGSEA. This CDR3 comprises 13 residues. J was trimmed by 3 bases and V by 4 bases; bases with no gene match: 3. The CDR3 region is CSVAGTGVYEQYF. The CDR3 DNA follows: TGCAGCGTTGCCGGGACAGGGGTCTACGAGCAGTACTTC.

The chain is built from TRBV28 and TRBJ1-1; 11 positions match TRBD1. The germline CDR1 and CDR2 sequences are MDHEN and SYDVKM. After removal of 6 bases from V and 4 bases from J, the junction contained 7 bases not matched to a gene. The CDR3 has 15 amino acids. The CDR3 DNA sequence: TGTGCCAGCAGGGCCGGACAGGGGGCGCGCACTGAAGCTTTCTTT. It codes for CASRAGQGARTEAFF.

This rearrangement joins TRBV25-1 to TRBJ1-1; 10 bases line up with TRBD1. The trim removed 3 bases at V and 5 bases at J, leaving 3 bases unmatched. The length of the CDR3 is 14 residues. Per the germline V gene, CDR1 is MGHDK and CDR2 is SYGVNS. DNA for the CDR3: TGTGCCAGCAGTGACGACAGGGGGCGTACTGAAGCTTTCTTT. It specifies CASSDDRGRTEAFF.

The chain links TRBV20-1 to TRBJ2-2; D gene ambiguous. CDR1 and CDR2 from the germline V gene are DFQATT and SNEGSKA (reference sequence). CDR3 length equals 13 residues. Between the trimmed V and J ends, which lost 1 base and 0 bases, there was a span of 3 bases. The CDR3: CSARGANTGELFF. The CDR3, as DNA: TGCAGTGCTAGAGGTGCGAACACCGGGGAGCTGTTTTTT.

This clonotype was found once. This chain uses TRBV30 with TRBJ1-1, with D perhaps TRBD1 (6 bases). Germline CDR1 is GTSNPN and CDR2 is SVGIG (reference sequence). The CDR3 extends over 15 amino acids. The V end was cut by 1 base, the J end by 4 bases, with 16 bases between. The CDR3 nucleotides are TGTGCCTGGAGTGCTATCCGGGGGGCCGGCACTGAAGCTTTCTTT. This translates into CAWSAIRGAGTEAFF. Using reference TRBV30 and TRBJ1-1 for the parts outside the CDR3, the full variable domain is SQTIHQWPATLVQPVGSPLSLECTVEGTSNPNLYWYRQAAGRGLQLLFYSVGIGQISSEVPQNLSASRPQDRQFILSSKKLLLSDSGFYLCAWSAIRGAGTEAFFGQGTRLTVV.

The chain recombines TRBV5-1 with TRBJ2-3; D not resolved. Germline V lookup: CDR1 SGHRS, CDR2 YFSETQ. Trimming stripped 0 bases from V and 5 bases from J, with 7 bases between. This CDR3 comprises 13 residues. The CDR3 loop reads CASSLGGRDTQYF. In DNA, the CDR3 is TGCGCCAGCAGCTTGGGGGGAAGAGATACGCAGTATTTT.

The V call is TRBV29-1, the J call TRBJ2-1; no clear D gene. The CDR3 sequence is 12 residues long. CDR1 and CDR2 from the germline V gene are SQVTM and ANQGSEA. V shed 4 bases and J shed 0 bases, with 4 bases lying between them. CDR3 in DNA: TGCAGCGTTGTACGCTCCTACAATGAGCAGTTCTTC. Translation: CSVVRSYNEQFF.

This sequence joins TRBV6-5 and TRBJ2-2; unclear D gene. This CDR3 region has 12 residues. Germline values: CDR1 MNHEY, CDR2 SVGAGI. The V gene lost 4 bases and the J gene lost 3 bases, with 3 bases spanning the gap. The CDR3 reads CASSSYTGELFF. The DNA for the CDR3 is TGTGCCAGCAGTTCGTACACCGGGGAGCTGTTTTTT.

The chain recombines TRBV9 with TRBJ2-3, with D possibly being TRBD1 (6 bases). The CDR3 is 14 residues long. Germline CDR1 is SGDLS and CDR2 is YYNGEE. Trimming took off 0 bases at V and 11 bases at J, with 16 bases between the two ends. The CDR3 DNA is TGTGCCAGCAGCGTAGTTAGCAGGGGAGAGGTGCAGTATTTT. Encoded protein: CASSVVSRGEVQYF.

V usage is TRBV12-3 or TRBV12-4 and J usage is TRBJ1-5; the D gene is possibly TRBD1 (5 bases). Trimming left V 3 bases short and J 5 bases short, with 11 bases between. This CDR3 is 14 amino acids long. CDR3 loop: CASSLGDLDQPQHF. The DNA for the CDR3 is TGTGCCAGCAGTTTGGGGGACCTCGATCAGCCCCAGCATTTT.

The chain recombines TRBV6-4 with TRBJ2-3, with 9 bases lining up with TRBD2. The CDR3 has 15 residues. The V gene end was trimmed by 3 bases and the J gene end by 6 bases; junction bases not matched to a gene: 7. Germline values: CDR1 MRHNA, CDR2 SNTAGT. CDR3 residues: CASSEGRGGKDTQYF. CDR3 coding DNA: TGTGCCAGCAGTGAAGGGCGGGGGGGCAAGGATACGCAGTATTTT.

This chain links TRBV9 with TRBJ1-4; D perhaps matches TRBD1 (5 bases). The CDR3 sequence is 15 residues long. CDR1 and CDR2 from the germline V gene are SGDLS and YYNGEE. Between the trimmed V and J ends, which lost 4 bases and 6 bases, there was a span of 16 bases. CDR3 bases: TGTGCCAGCAGCTCCCGGGGGAGGCTATATGAAAAACTGTTTTTT. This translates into CASSSRGRLYEKLFF.

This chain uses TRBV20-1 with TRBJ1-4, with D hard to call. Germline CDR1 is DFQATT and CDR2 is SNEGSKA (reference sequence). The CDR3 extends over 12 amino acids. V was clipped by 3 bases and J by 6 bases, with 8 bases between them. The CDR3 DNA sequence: TGCAGTGCTAGGAGGAACGATGAAAAACTGTTTTTT. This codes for CSARRNDEKLFF.

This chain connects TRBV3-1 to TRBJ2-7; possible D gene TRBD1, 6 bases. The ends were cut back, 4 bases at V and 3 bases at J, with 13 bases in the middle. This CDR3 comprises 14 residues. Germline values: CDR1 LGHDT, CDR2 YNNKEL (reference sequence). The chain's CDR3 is CASSRGQTLYEQYF. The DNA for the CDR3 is TGTGCCAGCAGCCGCGGACAGACCCTCTACGAGCAGTACTTC.

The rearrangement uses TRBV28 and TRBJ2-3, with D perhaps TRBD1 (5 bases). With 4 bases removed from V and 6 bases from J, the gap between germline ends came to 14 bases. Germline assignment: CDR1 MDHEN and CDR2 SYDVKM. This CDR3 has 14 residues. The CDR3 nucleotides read TGTGCCAGCAGTTCATCACAGGTCCGCGATACGCAGTATTTT. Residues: CASSSSQVRDTQYF.

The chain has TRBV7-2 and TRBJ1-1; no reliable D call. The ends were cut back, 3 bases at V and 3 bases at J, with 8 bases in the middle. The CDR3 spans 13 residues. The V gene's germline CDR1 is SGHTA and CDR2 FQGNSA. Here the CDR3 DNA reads TGTGCCAGCAGCTTGGGTATGTACACTGAAGCTTTCTTT. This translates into CASSLGMYTEAFF.

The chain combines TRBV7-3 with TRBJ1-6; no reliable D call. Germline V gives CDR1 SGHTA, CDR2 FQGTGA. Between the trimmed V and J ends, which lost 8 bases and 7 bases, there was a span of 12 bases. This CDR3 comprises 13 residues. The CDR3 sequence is CASGPSENSPLHF. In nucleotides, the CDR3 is TGTGCCAGCGGACCTAGTGAGAATTCACCCCTCCACTTT.

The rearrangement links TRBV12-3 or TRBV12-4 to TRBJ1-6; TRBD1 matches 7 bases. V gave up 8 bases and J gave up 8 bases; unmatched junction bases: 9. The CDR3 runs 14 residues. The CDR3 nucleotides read TGTGCCAGCCTTAAACAGGGGAACCATTCACCCCTCCACTTT. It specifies CASLKQGNHSPLHF.

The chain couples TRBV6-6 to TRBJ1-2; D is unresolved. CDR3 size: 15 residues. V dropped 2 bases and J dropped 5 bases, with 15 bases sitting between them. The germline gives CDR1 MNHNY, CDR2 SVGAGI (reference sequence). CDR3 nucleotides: TGTGCCAGCAGTTACGGGCAGCCACTCTTTTATGGCTACACCTTC. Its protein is CASSYGQPLFYGYTF.

The CDR3 DNA is TGCAGCGCCAGGAGCCCAGGCTATGGCTACACCTTC. Protein product: CSARSPGYGYTF. V is TRBV29-1 and J is TRBJ1-2; D not certain. V was cut by 7 bases and J by 4 bases, with 13 bases left in between. This CDR3 is built from 12 residues. CDR1 and CDR2 from the germline V gene are SQVTM and ANQGSEA.

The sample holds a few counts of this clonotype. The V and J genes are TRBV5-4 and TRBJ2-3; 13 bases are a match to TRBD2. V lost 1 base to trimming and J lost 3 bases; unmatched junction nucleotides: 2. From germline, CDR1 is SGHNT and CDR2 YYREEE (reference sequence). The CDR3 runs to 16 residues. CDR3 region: CASSLRTSGGTDTQYF. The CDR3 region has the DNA TGTGCCAGCAGCTTGCGGACTAGCGGGGGTACAGATACGCAGTATTTT.